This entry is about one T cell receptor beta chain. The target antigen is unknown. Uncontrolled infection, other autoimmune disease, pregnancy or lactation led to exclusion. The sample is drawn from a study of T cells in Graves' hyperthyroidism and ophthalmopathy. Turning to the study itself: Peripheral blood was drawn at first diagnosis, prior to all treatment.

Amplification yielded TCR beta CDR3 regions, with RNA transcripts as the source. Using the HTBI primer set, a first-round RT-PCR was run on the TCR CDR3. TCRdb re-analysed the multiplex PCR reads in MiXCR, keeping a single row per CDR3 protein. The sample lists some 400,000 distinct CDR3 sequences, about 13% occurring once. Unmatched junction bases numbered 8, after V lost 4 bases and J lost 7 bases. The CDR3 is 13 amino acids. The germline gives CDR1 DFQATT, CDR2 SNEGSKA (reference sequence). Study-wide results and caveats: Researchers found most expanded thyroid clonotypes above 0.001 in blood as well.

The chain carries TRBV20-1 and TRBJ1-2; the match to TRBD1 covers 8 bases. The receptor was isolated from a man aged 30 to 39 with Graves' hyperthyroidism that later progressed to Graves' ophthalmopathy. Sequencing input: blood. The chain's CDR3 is CSAMTGAVVGYTF. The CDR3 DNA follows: TGCAGTGCTATGACAGGGGCGGTGGTTGGCTACACCTTC.